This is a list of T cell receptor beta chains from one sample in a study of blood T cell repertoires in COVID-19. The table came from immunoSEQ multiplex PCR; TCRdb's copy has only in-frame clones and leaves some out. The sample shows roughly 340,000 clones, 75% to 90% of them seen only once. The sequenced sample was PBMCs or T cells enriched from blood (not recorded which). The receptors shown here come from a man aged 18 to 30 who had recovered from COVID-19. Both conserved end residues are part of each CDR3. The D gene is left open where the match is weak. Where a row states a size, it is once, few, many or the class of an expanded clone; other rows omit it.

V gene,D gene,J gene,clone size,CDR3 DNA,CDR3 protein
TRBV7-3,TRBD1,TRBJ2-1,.,TGTGCCAGCAGCCAAGACAGGGGAGAGTACAATGAGCAGTTCTTC,CASSQDRGEYNEQFF
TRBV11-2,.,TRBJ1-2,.,TGTGCCAGCAGCTTTGAGAGTCATGGCTACACCTTC,CASSFESHGYTF
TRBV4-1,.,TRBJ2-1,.,TGCGCCAGCAGCCTTCCCCGGTTAACGACTACAGCCTACAATGAGCAGTTCTTC,CASSLPRLTTTAYNEQFF
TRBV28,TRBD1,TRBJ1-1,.,TGTGCCAGCAGACTTGTACAGGGGGTGGCTGCTTTCTTT,CASRLVQGVAAFF
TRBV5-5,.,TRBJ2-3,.,TGTGCCAGCAGCTTGTATCTGTCCACAGATACGCAGTATTTT,CASSLYLSTDTQYF
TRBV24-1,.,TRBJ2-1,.,TGTGCCACCAGTGATTCCACCAGCGGCTACAATGAGCAGTTCTTC,CATSDSTSGYNEQFF
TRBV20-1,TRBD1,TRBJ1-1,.,TGCAGTGCCAGTGAGACAGGGGGCTGGACTGAAGCTTTCTTT,CSASETGGWTEAFF
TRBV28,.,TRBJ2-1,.,TGTGCCAGCAGTATCCCCCTTAGCAGGAGGGTATACAATGAGCAGTTCTTC,CASSIPLSRRVYNEQFF
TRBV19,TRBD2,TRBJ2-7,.,TGTGCCAGCACAAGACTAGCGGGATCCTACGAGCAGTACTTC,CASTRLAGSYEQYF
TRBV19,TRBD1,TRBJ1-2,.,TGTGCCAGTAGTCCCGGACAGGGGACGTATGGCTACACCTTC,CASSPGQGTYGYTF
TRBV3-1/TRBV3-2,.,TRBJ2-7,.,TGTGCCAGCAGCCCTAGCGAGGCTGCCGAGCAGTACTTC,CASSPSEAAEQYF
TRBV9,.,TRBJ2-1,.,TGTGCCAGCAGCGTTAGCGGAAGCTCCTACAATGAGCAGTTCTTC,CASSVSGSSYNEQFF
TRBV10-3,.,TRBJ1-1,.,TGTGCCATCAGTGTGACGGACAGCGACTCAGCTTTCTTT,CAISVTDSDSAFF
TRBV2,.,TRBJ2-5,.,TGTGCCAGCAGGCCCAGGGTGGGGGAGACCCAGTACTTC,CASRPRVGETQYF
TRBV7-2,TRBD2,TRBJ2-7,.,TGTGCCAGCAGCTTGACTAGCGGGGGGAAATACGAGCAGTACTTC,CASSLTSGGKYEQYF
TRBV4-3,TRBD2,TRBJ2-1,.,TGCGCCAGCAGCCAAGAATTTGCTAGCGGGAGGGCGGCGGGGATCTACAATGAGCAGTTCTTC,CASSQEFASGRAAGIYNEQFF
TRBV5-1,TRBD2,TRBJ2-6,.,TGCGCCAGCAGCCACCCAGTGGGTAGCGGGAGTGGCTCTGGGGCCAACGTCCTGACTTTC,CASSHPVGSGSGSGANVLTF
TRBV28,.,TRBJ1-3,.,TGTGCCAGCAGTACCGGAGGGGTTAGAAACACCATATATTTT,CASSTGGVRNTIYF
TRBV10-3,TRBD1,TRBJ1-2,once,TGTGCCATCAGGAGGGACAGGCAAAACTATGGCTACACCTTC,CAIRRDRQNYGYTF
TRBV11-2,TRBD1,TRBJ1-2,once,TGTGCCAGCAGCTTAGCAGGGGGAAACTATGGCTACACCTTC,CASSLAGGNYGYTF
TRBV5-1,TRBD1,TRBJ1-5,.,TGCGCCAGCAGCTTGGAGGGCAGGGGGGCAGATCAGCCCCAGCATTTT,CASSLEGRGADQPQHF
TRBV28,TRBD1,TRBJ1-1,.,TGTGCCAGCAGCCGACAGGGGCGCACTGAAGCTTTCTTT,CASSRQGRTEAFF
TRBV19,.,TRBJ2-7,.,TGTGCCAGTAGCACCACCGGGAGCTCCTACGAGCAGTACTTC,CASSTTGSSYEQYF
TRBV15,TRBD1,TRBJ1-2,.,TGTGCCACCGCGGACAGGGCGACTGTTAACTATGGCTACACCTTC,CATADRATVNYGYTF
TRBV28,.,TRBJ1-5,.,TGTGCCAGCCTCGGAGGCAATCAGCCCCAGCATTTT,CASLGGNQPQHF
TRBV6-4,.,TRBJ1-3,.,TGTGCCAGCAGTGACCGATACAGGGCGACTGGAAACACCATATATTTT,CASSDRYRATGNTIYF
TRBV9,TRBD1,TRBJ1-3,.,TGTGCCAGCAGCGGGGGGACAGCTGGAAACACCATATATTTT,CASSGGTAGNTIYF
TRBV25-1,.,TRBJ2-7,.,TGTGCCAGCAGTTCCGGACTGGGGCAGTACTTC,CASSSGLGQYF